This TCR beta chain appears in the sequencing data of a study of cytomegalovirus exposure and HLA in healthy donors. This clone was detected a few times. It was with 60 Vbeta and 13 Jbeta primers that the PCR ran. Profiled with immunoSEQ multiplex PCR; TCRdb holds only in-frame clones, not every one. This sample yields 150,000 to 200,000 clones, of which approximately 82% are seen a single time; roughly 8% belongs to the top ten. The CDR3 runs 13 residues. V lost 7 bases, J lost 5 bases, and 12 bases lay in between. Per germline, CDR1 LNHDA and CDR2 SQIVND (reference sequence). The chain has TRBV19 and TRBJ1-5; TRBD1 is a possible D gene (6 bases). The sequence was obtained from a male donor in good health and CMV-seropositive. The sequenced sample consisted of PBMCs. The CDR3 sequence is CASKFKGDQPQHF. The CDR3, as DNA: TGTGCCAGTAAATTCAAGGGGGATCAGCCCCAGCATTTT.